A selection of T cell receptor beta chains follows, all from one sample in a study of blood T cell repertoires in COVID-19. The method was immunoSEQ multiplex PCR; TCRdb's version includes in-frame clones alone and lacks a portion of them. The sample has more than 300,000 clones, more than 85% seen once. The sequencing sample was made of PBMCs or T cells enriched from blood (not recorded which). The receptors shown here come from a woman aged 25-40 years who had recovered from COVID-19. The CDR3 runs from the conserved cysteine through the conserved F or W. D genes are given only for firm matches. A clone size is listed for some rows: how often the clone was seen (once, few, many), or a class if it is expanded.

TRBV4-3,NA,TRBD2,TRBJ2-3,CASSQEFVRGGTDTQYF,TGCGCCAGCAGCCAAGAATTCGTCCGGGGGGGTACAGATACGCAGTATTTT
TRBV11-2,NA,NA,TRBJ2-7,CASSPGVAREQYF,TGTGCCAGCAGCCCCGGGGTAGCGCGCGAGCAGTACTTC
TRBV19,once,TRBD2,TRBJ2-5,CASSSRTSGRLGLQETQYF,TGTGCCAGTAGTTCCCGGACTAGCGGGAGATTGGGACTCCAAGAGACCCAGTACTTC
TRBV6-5,NA,TRBD2,TRBJ2-2,CASRLAGPGELFF,TGTGCCAGCAGACTAGCGGGACCCGGGGAGCTGTTTTTT
TRBV18,NA,NA,TRBJ2-7,CASSPFSGDYEQYF,TGTGCCAGCTCACCATTTTCAGGTGACTACGAGCAGTACTTC
TRBV10-3,NA,NA,TRBJ1-1,CAISESWGEATEAFF,TGTGCCATCAGTGAGTCATGGGGGGAGGCCACTGAAGCTTTCTTT
TRBV7-3,NA,NA,TRBJ2-2,CASSLGGENTGELFF,TGTGCCAGCAGCCTCGGGGGTGAGAACACCGGGGAGCTGTTTTTT
TRBV5-1,NA,TRBD2,TRBJ2-1,CASSPGTGGYNEQFF,TGCGCCAGCAGCCCCGGGACGGGGGGTTACAATGAGCAGTTCTTC
TRBV7-2,NA,NA,TRBJ2-3,CASSLAPRTTDTQYF,TGTGCCAGCAGCTTAGCCCCAAGGACAACAGATACGCAGTATTTT
TRBV30,NA,TRBD1,TRBJ1-6,CAWSDHRDSYNSPLHF,TGTGCCTGGAGTGATCACCGGGACAGCTATAATTCACCCCTCCACTTT
TRBV28,NA,TRBD1,TRBJ1-2,CASSRTGGSYGYTF,TGTGCCAGCAGCCGGACAGGGGGCAGCTATGGCTACACCTTC
TRBV6-5,NA,NA,TRBJ2-7,CASSYSSGGRYEQYF,TGTGCCAGCAGTTACTCCTCGGGCGGGCGGTACGAGCAGTACTTC
TRBV5-4,NA,NA,TRBJ2-2,CASHGTVTGELFF,TGTGCCAGCCACGGGACTGTCACCGGGGAGCTGTTTTTT
TRBV19,NA,NA,TRBJ2-7,CASSMLSPLNSYEQYF,TGTGCCAGTAGTATGCTGAGCCCTTTGAACTCCTACGAGCAGTACTTC
TRBV12-3/TRBV12-4,NA,NA,TRBJ1-2,CASSLAGVAGYTF,TGTGCCAGCAGTTTAGCCGGAGTGGCTGGCTACACCTTC
TRBV7-9,NA,TRBD1,TRBJ2-2,CASSPQGANTGELFF,TGTGCCAGCAGCCCACAGGGGGCGAACACCGGGGAGCTGTTTTTT
TRBV18,NA,NA,TRBJ1-5,CASSRWADSNQPQHF,TGTGCCAGCTCACGATGGGCCGATAGCAATCAGCCCCAGCATTTT
TRBV6-2/TRBV6-3,NA,NA,TRBJ1-1,CASSQDRINAEAFF,TGTGCCAGCAGTCAGGACAGAATCAATGCTGAAGCTTTCTTT
TRBV5-1,NA,TRBD2,TRBJ2-1,CASALSGRAWEQFF,TGCGCCAGCGCCCTTAGCGGGAGGGCCTGGGAGCAGTTCTTC
TRBV5-4,once,NA,TRBJ2-7,CASSQSAGREQYF,TGTGCCAGCAGCCAGTCAGCGGGTAGGGAGCAGTACTTC
TRBV27,NA,TRBD1,TRBJ2-7,CASRGQERIEQYF,TGTGCCAGCAGGGGACAGGAAAGGATCGAGCAGTACTTC
TRBV7-8,NA,NA,TRBJ2-5,CASSRGRMAAQYF,TGTGCCAGCAGCCGAGGACGGATGGCGGCCCAGTACTTC
TRBV7-2,NA,TRBD2,TRBJ2-5,CASSLARGLAGRRQETQYF,TGTGCCAGCAGCTTAGCGCGGGGGCTAGCGGGGAGAAGACAAGAGACCCAGTACTTC